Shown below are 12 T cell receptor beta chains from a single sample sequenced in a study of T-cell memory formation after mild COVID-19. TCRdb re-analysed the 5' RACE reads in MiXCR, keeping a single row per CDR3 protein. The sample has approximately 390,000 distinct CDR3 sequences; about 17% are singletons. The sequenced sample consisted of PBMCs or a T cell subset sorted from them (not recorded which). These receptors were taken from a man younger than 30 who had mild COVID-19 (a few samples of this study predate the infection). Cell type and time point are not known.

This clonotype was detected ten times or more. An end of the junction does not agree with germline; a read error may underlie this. Here the CDR3 DNA reads TGTGCCAGCAGCTTGGGGACAGGGAACACTGAAGCTTTCTTT. Translating it yields CASSLGTGNTEAFF. V usage is TRBV5-1 and J usage is TRBJ1-1; the match to TRBD1 covers 8 bases. This CDR3 comprises 14 residues. Germline loops: CDR1 SGHRS, CDR2 YFSETQ.

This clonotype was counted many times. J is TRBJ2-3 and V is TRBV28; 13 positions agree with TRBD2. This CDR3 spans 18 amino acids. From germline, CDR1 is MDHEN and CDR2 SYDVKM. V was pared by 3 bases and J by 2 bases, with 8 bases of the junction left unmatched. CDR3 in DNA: TGTGCCAGCAGTTTCCCCCATACTAGCGGGGGGGCCACAGATACGCAGTATTTT. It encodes CASSFPHTSGGATDTQYF.

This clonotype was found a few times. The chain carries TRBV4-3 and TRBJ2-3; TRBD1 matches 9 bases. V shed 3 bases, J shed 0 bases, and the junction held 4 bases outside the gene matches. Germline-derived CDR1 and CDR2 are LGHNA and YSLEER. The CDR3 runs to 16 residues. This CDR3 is CASSQGQGWSTDTQYF. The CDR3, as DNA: TGCGCCAGCAGCCAGGGACAGGGTTGGAGCACAGATACGCAGTATTTT.

CDR3 DNA: TGTGCCAGGGTCGGGGGCGATGGCTACACCTTC. It is translated as CARVGGDGYTF. This chain links TRBV11-3 with TRBJ1-2; D may be TRBD1 (6 bases). Germline lookup yields CDR1 SGHNT and CDR2 YENEEA. V lost 9 bases and J lost 6, with 11 bases in between. The CDR3 is 11 residues long.

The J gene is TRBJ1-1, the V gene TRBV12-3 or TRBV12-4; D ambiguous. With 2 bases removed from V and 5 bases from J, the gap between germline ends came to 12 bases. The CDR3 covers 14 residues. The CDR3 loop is CASSLTFERTEAFF. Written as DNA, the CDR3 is TGTGCCAGCAGTTTAACATTTGAACGTACTGAAGCTTTCTTT.

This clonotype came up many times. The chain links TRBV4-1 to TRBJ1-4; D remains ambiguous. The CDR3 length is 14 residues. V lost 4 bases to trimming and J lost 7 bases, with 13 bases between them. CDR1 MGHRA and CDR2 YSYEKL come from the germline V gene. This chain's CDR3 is CASSPWERGEKLFF. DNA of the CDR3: TGCGCCAGCAGCCCTTGGGAGCGGGGTGAAAAACTGTTTTTT.

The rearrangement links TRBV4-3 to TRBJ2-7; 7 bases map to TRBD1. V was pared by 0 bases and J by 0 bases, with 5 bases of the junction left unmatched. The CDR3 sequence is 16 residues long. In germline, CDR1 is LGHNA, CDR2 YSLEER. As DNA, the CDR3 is TGCGCCAGCAGCCAAGAGGACAGGTCCAGCTCCTACGAGCAGTACTTC. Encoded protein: CASSQEDRSSSYEQYF.

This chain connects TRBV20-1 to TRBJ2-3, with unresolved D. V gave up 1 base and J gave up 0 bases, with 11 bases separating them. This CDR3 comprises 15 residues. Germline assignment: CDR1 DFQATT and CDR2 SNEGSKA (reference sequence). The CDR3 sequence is CSARVGPISTDTQYF. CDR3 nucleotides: TGCAGTGCTAGAGTCGGACCGATTAGCACAGATACGCAGTATTTT.

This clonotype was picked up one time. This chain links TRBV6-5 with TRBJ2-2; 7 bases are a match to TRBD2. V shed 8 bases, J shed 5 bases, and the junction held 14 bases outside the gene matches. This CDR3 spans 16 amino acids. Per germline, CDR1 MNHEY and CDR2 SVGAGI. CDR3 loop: CASPRMGRGYTGELFF. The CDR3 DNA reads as TGTGCCAGCCCTAGAATGGGGCGGGGGTATACCGGGGAGCTGTTTTTT.

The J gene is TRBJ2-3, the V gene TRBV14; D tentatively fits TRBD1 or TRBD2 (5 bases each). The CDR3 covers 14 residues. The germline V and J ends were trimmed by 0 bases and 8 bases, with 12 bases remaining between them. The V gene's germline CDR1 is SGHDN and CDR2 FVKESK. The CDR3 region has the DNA TGTGCCAGCAGCCAAGAATGGGGACGGGCTACGCAGTATTTT. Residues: CASSQEWGRATQYF.

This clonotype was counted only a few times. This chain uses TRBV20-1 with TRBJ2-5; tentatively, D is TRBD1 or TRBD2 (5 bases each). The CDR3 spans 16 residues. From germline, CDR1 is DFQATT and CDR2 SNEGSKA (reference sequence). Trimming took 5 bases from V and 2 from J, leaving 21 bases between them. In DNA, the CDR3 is TGCAGTGCTCTAGCCGTTGCCCGGGACCTTCAAGAGACCCAGTACTTC. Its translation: CSALAVARDLQETQYF.

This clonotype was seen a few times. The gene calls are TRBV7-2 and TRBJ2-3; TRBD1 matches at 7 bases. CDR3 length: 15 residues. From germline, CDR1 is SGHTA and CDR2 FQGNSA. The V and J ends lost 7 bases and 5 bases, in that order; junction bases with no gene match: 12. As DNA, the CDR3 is TGTGCCAGCACCAGAAACAGGGGCGGCATAGATACGCAGTATTTT. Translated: CASTRNRGGIDTQYF. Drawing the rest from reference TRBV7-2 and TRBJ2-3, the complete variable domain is GAGVSQSPSNKVTEKGKDVELRCDPISGHTALYWYRQSLGQGLEFLIYFQGNSAPDKSGLPSDRFSAERTGGSVSTLTIQRTQQEDSAVYLCASTRNRGGIDTQYFGPGTRLTVL.